Shown below are 27 T cell receptor beta chains from a single sample sequenced in a study of blood T cell repertoires in COVID-19. TCRdb's copy holds only in-frame clones and misses some; the assay was immunoSEQ multiplex PCR. The sample consists of some 200,000 clones, 75% to 85% of them appearing once. The sequencing sample was made of peripheral blood. The source is a woman between 65 and 79 years old with COVID-19, enrolled during active disease.

The chain has TRBV6-6 and TRBJ1-5, with 7 bases that match TRBD1. Germline V gives CDR1 MNHNY, CDR2 SVGAGI (reference sequence). CDR3 length: 16 residues. The trim removed 4 bases at V and 3 bases at J, leaving 9 bases unmatched. The CDR3 bases are TGTGCCAGCAGTTCCATGGCGGGACAGCCCAATCAGCCCCAGCATTTT. This gives the protein CASSSMAGQPNQPQHF.

The chain uses TRBV28 and TRBJ1-2; D gene uncertain. Trimming removed 4 bases from V and 3 bases from J, with 12 bases in between. Germline V gene lookup returns CDR1 MDHEN and CDR2 SYDVKM. The CDR3 spans 14 residues. CDR3 sequence: CASSSTETYYGYTF. The CDR3 DNA reads TGTGCCAGCAGTTCCACAGAAACTTACTATGGCTACACCTTC.

The CDR3 reads CASSFYSPGQGPTGELFF. CDR3 DNA sequence: TGCGCCAGCAGCTTTTACTCCCCGGGACAGGGGCCCACCGGGGAGCTGTTTTTT. This rearrangement joins TRBV5-1 to TRBJ2-2, with 10 bases matching TRBD1. The CDR3 consists of 18 residues. CDR1 and CDR2 (germline): SGHRS, YFSETQ. V dropped 2 bases and J dropped 4; count of bases not matched to a gene: 11.

This sequence joins TRBV2 and TRBJ1-5; tentative D call: TRBD1 (5 bases). V dropped 6 bases and J dropped 7 bases, with 19 bases sitting between them. This CDR3 is built from 15 residues. Germline assignment: CDR1 SNHLY and CDR2 FYNNEI. The CDR3 loop is CASSNQGSNSQPQHF. For the CDR3, the DNA is TGTGCCAGCAGCAACCAGGGAAGCAATTCACAGCCCCAGCATTTT. Based on the CDR3 plus reference TRBV2 and TRBJ1-5, the full variable domain is EPEVTQTPSHQVTQMGQEVILRCVPISNHLYFYWYRQILGQKVEFLVSFYNNEISEKSEIFDDQFSVERPDGSNFTLKIRSTKLEDSAMYFCASSNQGSNSQPQHFGDGTRLSIL.

The J gene is TRBJ2-1, the V gene TRBV7-9, with TRBD2 identical over 11 bases. Germline-derived CDR1 and CDR2 are SEHNR and FQNEAQ (reference sequence). Unmatched junction bases numbered 6, after V lost 1 base and J lost 4 bases. This CDR3 is 17 amino acids long. The CDR3, as DNA: TGTGCCAGCAGCTTAGTCTCTAGCGGGAGGCAATACAATGAGCAGTTCTTC. This encodes CASSLVSSGRQYNEQFF.

Only one count was recorded for this clone. This chain joins TRBV19 and TRBJ2-7, with 7 bases fitting TRBD1. The CDR3 totals 15 residues. The V segment lost 6 bases and the J segment 3 bases; nucleotides outside the gene matches: 11. Germline V gives CDR1 LNHDA, CDR2 SQIVND (reference sequence). CDR3 sequence reads: CASRLGWDSGYEQYF. CDR3 sequence (DNA): TGTGCCAGTAGACTAGGATGGGACAGCGGCTACGAGCAGTACTTC.

Turning to this clone: Mismatch with germline at one junction end may stem from a read error. The CDR3 here is CASSDRDRSPFHF. In DNA, the CDR3 is TGTGCCAGTAGTGACAGGGATCGGTCACCCTTCCACTTT. V usage is TRBV19 and J usage is TRBJ1-6, with 7 nucleotides matching TRBD1. The germline V gene encodes CDR1 LNHDA and CDR2 SQIVND (reference sequence). The CDR3 contains 13 residues.

V and J are TRBV19 and TRBJ2-6, with D perhaps TRBD2 (5 bases). From germline, CDR1 is LNHDA and CDR2 SQIVND (reference sequence). CDR3 length: 16 amino acids. Trimming removed 1 base at V and 1 base at J, with 8 bases between. The CDR3 loop is CASSIGWTSGANVLTF. CDR3 coding DNA: TGTGCCAGTAGTATAGGATGGACTTCTGGGGCCAACGTCCTGACTTTC.

This clone was recorded once. Different DNA sequences within this sample yield the same CDR3. The gene calls are TRBV29-1 and TRBJ2-7, with D tentatively TRBD1 (6 bases). The CDR3 is 12 residues long. Trimming took 6 bases from V and 2 from J, leaving 11 bases between them. Looked up from germline, CDR1 is SQVTM and CDR2 is ANQGSEA. In DNA form, the CDR3 reads TGCAGCGTCGGAAGGGGGACCTACGAGCAGTACTTC. Its protein is CSVGRGTYEQYF.

The rearrangement uses TRBV11-3 and TRBJ2-1, with D possibly being TRBD1 (6 bases). Trimming removed 2 bases at V and 4 bases at J, with 15 bases between. This CDR3 is built from 16 residues. The germline V gene has CDR1 SGHNT and CDR2 YENEEA. In DNA, the CDR3 is TGTGCCAGCAGCTTATTTGGGCCCAGGGGATACAATGAGCAGTTCTTC. The encoded protein is CASSLFGPRGYNEQFF.

This chain joins TRBV7-3 and TRBJ2-3, with a weak D call TRBD2 (6 bases). Looked up from germline, CDR1 is SGHTA and CDR2 is FQGTGA. V dropped 3 bases and J dropped 0 bases, with 13 bases sitting between them. The length of the CDR3 is 16 residues. The CDR3 spells CASSFSGTPSTDTQYF. CDR3 DNA sequence: TGTGCCAGCAGCTTCTCCGGGACTCCGAGCACAGATACGCAGTATTTT.

To note about this clone: Other DNA variants within this sample encode the same CDR3. This rearrangement joins TRBV28 to TRBJ1-3, with a weak D call TRBD1 (5 bases). The CDR3 runs to 15 residues. Germline V CDR1 and CDR2: MDHEN, SYDVKM. Trimming cost V 3 bases and J 0 bases, with 9 bases left between them. CDR3 protein: CASSLGQISGNTIYF. CDR3 coding DNA: TGTGCCAGCAGTTTGGGGCAGATCTCTGGAAACACCATATATTTT.

This chain uses TRBV10-3 with TRBJ1-5; 9 bases match TRBD1. Germline V gene lookup returns CDR1 ENHRY and CDR2 SYGVKD. The V segment lost 3 bases and the J segment 7 bases; nucleotides outside the gene matches: 10. There are 16 residues in the CDR3. The CDR3 loop reads CAISDGDRGWKQPQHF. CDR3 DNA sequence: TGTGCCATCAGTGATGGAGACAGGGGGTGGAAGCAGCCCCAGCATTTT.

This sequence joins TRBV6-1 and TRBJ2-3; D is possibly TRBD1 (6 bases). Trimming took 11 bases from V and 7 from J, leaving 31 bases between them. The CDR3 runs to 17 residues. Germline V gives CDR1 MNHNS, CDR2 SASEGT. Here the CDR3 reads CARCGGGGGHRGNTQYF. The CDR3 nucleotides are TGTGCCCGCTGTGGGGGTGGGGGCGGGCACCGGGGAAATACGCAGTATTTT.

This sequence joins TRBV7-6 and TRBJ2-5; D is ambiguous. The V end was cut by 6 bases, the J end by 5 bases, with 16 bases between. The CDR3 is 14 amino acids. Germline V gives CDR1 SGHVS, CDR2 FNYEAQ. For the CDR3, the DNA is TGTGCCAGCAGTCCGAGCGACTCTTCTGAGACCCAGTACTTC. Residues: CASSPSDSSETQYF.

This chain links TRBV6-6 with TRBJ2-1; 9 bases align to TRBD2. The CDR3 runs to 15 residues. J gave up 2 bases and V 6 bases, and 5 bases lay outside the gene matches. CDR1 is MNHNY and CDR2 is SVGAGI in the germline V gene (reference sequence). The CDR3 loop reads CASSGGRAAYNEQFF. CDR3 in DNA: TGTGCCAGCAGCGGCGGGAGGGCCGCCTACAATGAGCAGTTCTTC.

The chain uses TRBV7-2 and TRBJ2-3; 7 positions agree with TRBD2. Trimming at V came to 3 bases and at J to 0 bases, leaving 3 bases not matched to a gene. The CDR3 runs to 15 residues. CDR1 is SGHTA and CDR2 is FQGNSA in the germline V gene. This CDR3 is CASSFPGLSTDTQYF. Written as DNA, the CDR3 is TGTGCCAGCAGCTTCCCGGGACTAAGCACAGATACGCAGTATTTT.

The chain is built from TRBV29-1 and TRBJ2-7, with 10 bases aligning to TRBD2. This CDR3 is built from 13 residues. V shed 4 bases, J shed 5 bases, and the junction held 5 bases outside the gene matches. Germline loops: CDR1 SQVTM, CDR2 ANQGSEA. The CDR3 DNA sequence: TGCAGCGTTGTTGCGCTAGCGGGAGACGAGCAGTACTTC. Translation: CSVVALAGDEQYF.

Notes on this clone: A read error may account for a junction end that differs from germline. This sequence joins TRBV6-6 and TRBJ1-5; D unclear. The CDR3 sequence is 13 residues long. Germline V gives CDR1 MNHNY, CDR2 SVGAGI (reference sequence). CDR3 sequence (DNA): TGTGCCAGCAGTTCCTTTAGCGATCAGCCCCAGCATTTT. It is translated as CASSSFSDQPQHF.

The CDR3 reads CASSPSVNQPQHF. As DNA, the CDR3 is TGTGCCAGCTCACCATCAGTCAATCAGCCCCAGCATTTT. The J gene is TRBJ1-5, the V gene TRBV18; D is uncertain. V was trimmed by 2 bases and J by 3 bases, leaving 5 bases between them. Per germline, CDR1 KGHSH and CDR2 LQKENI. The CDR3 has 13 amino acids.

The chain joins TRBV10-1 to TRBJ1-2, with D possibly TRBD1 on 6 matching bases. Trimming removed 6 bases from V and 6 bases from J, with 20 bases in between. CDR3 length: 15 residues. Germline V gene sequence: CDR1 WNHNN, CDR2 SYGVQD (reference sequence). The CDR3 DNA reads TGCGCCAGCAGACAGGGACCCAACGGCCTAGATGGCTACACCTTC. This translates into CASRQGPNGLDGYTF.

The genes are TRBV19 and TRBJ2-2; maybe TRBD2 (5 bases). Germline values: CDR1 LNHDA, CDR2 SQIVND (reference sequence). The V end lost 1 base, the J end lost 3 bases, and 12 bases lay between the germline ends. This CDR3 has 16 residues. The CDR3 DNA sequence: TGTGCCAGTAGTATAGTTGGAGGCCCTTACACCGGGGAGCTGTTTTTT. Encoded protein: CASSIVGGPYTGELFF.

The V and J genes are TRBV30 and TRBJ2-7; 7 bases align to TRBD1. Germline-derived CDR1 and CDR2 are GTSNPN and SVGIG (reference sequence). After removal of 3 bases from V and 2 bases from J, the junction contained 4 bases not matched to a gene. The CDR3 covers 13 residues. The CDR3 DNA sequence: TGTGCCTGGAGGGGGACAGCTACCTACGAGCAGTACTTC. Translation gives CAWRGTATYEQYF.

The genes are TRBV5-8 and TRBJ2-6; 7 positions agree with TRBD1. In germline, CDR1 is SGHTS, CDR2 YDEGEE. CDR3 length: 17 amino acids. Trimming at V came to 1 base and at J to 2 bases, leaving 6 bases not matched to a gene. In DNA form, the CDR3 reads TGTGCCAGCAGCTTGACCCCCGGGACAGCTGGGGCCAACGTCCTGACTTTC. The encoded protein is CASSLTPGTAGANVLTF.

The V and J genes are TRBV6-1 and TRBJ1-5; D is possibly TRBD1 (5 bases). The germline V and J ends were trimmed by 2 bases and 3 bases, with 14 bases remaining between them. This CDR3 is built from 16 residues. CDR1 MNHNS and CDR2 SASEGT come from the germline V gene. CDR3 sequence (DNA): TGTGCCAGCAGTGAATACATAGGGGCCCTCAATCAGCCCCAGCATTTT. Its protein is CASSEYIGALNQPQHF.

V usage is TRBV7-8 and J usage is TRBJ2-1, with TRBD2 identical over 10 bases. The V and J ends lost 2 bases and 2 bases, in that order; junction bases with no gene match: 3. Germline V gene data show CDR1 as SGHVS and CDR2 as FQNEAQ. This CDR3 contains 16 residues. The DNA of the CDR3 is TGTGCCAGCAGCTTAAGGCTAGCGGGAGCCTACAATGAGCAGTTCTTC. It specifies CASSLRLAGAYNEQFF.

Of note for this clone: Other DNA sequences from this sample encode an identical CDR3 as well. The rearrangement uses TRBV18 and TRBJ2-7, with D perhaps matching TRBD2 (6 bases). Germline CDR1 reads KGHSH; CDR2 reads LQKENI. This CDR3 is built from 14 residues. The V end was cut by 2 bases, the J end by 0 bases, with 8 bases between. CDR3 nucleotide sequence: TGTGCCAGCTCACCAAGCGGGTCCTCCTACGAGCAGTACTTC. Its protein product is CASSPSGSSYEQYF.